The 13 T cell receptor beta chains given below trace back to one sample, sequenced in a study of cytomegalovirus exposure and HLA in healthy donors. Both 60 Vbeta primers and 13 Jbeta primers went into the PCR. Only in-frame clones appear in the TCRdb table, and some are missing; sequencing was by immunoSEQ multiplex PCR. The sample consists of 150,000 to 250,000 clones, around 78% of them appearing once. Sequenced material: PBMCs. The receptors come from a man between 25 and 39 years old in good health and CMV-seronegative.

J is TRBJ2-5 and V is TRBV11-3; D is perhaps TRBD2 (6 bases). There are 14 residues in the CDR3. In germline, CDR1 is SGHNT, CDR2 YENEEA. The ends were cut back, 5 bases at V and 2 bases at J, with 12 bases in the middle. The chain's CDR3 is CASSMGGSQETQYF. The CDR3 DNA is TGTGCCAGCAGCATGGGAGGTTCGCAAGAGACCCAGTACTTC.

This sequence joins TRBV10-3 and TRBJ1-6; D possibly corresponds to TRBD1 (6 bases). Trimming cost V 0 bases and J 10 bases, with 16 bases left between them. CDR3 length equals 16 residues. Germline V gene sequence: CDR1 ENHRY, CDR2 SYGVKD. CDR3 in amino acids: CAISESGGPGSSPLHF. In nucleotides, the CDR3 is TGTGCCATCAGTGAGTCCGGGGGGCCCGGATCCTCACCCCTCCACTTT.

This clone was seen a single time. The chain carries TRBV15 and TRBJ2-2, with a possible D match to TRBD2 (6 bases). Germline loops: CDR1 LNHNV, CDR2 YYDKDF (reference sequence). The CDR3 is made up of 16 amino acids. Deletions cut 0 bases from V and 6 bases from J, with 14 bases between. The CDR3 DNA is TGTGCCACCAGCAGAGAGGGGGGATCGTTAGCCGGGGAGCTGTTTTTT. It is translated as CATSREGGSLAGELFF. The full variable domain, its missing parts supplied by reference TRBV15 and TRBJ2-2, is DAMVIQNPRYQVTQFGKPVTLSCSQTLNHNVMYWYQQKSSQAPKLLFHYYDKDFNNEADTPDNFQSRRPNTSFCFLDIRSPGLGDTAMYLCATSREGGSLAGELFFGEGSRLTVL.

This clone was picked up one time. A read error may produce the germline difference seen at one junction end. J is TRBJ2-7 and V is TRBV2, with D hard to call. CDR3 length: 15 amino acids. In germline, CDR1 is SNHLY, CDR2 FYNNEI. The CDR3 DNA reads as TGTGCCAGCAGCGAAGCTAGTTCGACTGTTTACGAGCAGTACTTC. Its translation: CASSEASSTVYEQYF.

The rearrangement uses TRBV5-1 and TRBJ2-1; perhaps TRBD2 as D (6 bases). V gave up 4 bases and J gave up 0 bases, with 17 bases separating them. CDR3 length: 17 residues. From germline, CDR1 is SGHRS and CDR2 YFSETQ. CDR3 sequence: CASSPRGTSGSYNEQFF. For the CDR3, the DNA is TGCGCCAGCAGCCCCCGCGGGACCTCCGGCTCCTACAATGAGCAGTTCTTC.

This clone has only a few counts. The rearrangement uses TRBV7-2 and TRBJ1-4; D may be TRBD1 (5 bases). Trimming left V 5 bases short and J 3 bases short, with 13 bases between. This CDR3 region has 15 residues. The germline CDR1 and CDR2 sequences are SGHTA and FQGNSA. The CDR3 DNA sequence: TGTGCCAGCAGCCCGCGTCGGGGGGCTAATGAAAAACTGTTTTTT. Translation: CASSPRRGANEKLFF.

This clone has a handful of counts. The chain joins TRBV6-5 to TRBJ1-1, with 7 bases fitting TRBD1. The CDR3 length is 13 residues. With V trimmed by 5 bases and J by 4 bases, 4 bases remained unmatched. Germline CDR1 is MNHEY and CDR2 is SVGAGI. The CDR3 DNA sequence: TGTGCCAGCAGTACCGACAGGGCCACTGAAGCTTTCTTT. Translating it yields CASSTDRATEAFF.

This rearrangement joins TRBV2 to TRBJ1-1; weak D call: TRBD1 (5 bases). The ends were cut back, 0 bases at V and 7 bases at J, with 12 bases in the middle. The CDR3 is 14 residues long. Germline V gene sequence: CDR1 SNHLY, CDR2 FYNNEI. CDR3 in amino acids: CASSEAYQGNEAFF. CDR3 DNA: TGTGCCAGCAGTGAAGCGTACCAGGGAAATGAAGCTTTCTTT.

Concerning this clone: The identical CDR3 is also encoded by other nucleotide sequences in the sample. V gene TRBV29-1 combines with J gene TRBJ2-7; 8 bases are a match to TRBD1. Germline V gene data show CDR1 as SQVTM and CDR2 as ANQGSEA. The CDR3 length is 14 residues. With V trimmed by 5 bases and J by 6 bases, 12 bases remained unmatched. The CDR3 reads CSVRFQGASPEQYF. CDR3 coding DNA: TGCAGCGTTAGGTTCCAGGGGGCATCTCCCGAGCAGTACTTC.

The CDR3 bases are TGTGCCAGCAGCCAAGACCCAGGGCTAGCGGGAAACATTCAGTACTTC. Amino acid sequence: CASSQDPGLAGNIQYF. This rearrangement joins TRBV14 to TRBJ2-4; 8 bases match TRBD2. Germline assignment: CDR1 SGHDN and CDR2 FVKESK. J gave up 6 bases and V 0 bases, and 7 bases lay outside the gene matches. The CDR3 runs 16 residues.

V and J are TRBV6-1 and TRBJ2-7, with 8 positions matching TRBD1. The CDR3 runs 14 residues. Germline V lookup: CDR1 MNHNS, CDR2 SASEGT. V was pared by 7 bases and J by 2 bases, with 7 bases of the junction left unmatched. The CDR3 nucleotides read TGTGCCAGCACCGAAACAGGGGGGCCCTACGAGCAGTACTTC. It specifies CASTETGGPYEQYF.

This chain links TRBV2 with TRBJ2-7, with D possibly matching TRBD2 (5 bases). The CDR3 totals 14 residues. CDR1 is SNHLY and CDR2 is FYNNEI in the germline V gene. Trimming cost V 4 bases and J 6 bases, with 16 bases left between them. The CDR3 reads CASSVSVVGGEQYF. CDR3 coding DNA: TGTGCCAGCAGTGTGAGTGTGGTTGGAGGCGAGCAGTACTTC.

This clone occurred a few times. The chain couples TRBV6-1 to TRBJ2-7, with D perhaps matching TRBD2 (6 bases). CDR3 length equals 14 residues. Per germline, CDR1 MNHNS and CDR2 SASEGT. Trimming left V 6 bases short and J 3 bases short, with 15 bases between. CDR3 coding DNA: TGTGCCAGCAGGAGGGACCCGGAGGGCTACGAGCAGTACTTC. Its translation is CASRRDPEGYEQYF.